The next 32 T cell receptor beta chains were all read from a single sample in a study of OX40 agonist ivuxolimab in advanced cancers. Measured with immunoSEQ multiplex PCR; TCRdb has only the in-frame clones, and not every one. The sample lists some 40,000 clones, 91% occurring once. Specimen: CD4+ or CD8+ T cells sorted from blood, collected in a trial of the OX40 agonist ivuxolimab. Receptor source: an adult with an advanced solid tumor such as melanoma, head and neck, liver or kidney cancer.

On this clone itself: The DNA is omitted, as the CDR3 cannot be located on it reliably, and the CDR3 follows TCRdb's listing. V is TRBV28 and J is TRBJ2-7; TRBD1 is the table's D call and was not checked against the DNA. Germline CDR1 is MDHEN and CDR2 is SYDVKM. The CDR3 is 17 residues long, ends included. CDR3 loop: CASSSSTTGTGLHEQYF.

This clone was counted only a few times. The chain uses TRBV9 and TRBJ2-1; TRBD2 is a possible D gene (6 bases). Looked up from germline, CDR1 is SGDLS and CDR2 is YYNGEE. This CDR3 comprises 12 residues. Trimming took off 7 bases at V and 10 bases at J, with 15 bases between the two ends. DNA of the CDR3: TGTGCCAGCGGCAAACTAGGGAGGGAGCAGTTCTTC. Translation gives CASGKLGREQFF.

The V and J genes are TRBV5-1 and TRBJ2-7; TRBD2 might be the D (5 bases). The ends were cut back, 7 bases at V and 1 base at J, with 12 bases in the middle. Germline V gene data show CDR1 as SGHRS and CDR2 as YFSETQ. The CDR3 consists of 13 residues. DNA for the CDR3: TGCGCCAGCCGGAGTTTAGCGTCCTACGAGCAGTACTTC. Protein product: CASRSLASYEQYF.

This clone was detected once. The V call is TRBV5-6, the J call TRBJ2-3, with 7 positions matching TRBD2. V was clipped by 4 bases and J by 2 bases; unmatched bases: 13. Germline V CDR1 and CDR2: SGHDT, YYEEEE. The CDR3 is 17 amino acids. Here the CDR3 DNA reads TGTGCCAGCAGCGCGCGGGACTTGCGGGACTACACAGATACGCAGTATTTT. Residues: CASSARDLRDYTDTQYF.

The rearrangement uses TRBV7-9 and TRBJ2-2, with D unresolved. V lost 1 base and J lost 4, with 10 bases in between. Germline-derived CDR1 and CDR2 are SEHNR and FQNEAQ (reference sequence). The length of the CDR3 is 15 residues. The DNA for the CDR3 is TGTGCCAGCAGCTTAGGAGGTCCCCTCACCGGGGAGCTGTTTTTT. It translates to CASSLGGPLTGELFF.

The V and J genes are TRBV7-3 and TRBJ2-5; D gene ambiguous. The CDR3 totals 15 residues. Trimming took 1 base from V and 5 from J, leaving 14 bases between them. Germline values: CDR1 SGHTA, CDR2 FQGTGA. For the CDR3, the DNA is TGTGCCAGCAGCTTAATTGCGGCAGGTGGCGAGACCCAGTACTTC. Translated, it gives CASSLIAAGGETQYF.

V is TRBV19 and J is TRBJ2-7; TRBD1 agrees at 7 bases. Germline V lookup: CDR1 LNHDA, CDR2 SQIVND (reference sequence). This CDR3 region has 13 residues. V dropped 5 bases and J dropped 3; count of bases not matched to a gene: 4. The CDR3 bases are TGTGCCAGTAGTCCCGGGACAGTCTACGAGCAGTACTTC. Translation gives CASSPGTVYEQYF.

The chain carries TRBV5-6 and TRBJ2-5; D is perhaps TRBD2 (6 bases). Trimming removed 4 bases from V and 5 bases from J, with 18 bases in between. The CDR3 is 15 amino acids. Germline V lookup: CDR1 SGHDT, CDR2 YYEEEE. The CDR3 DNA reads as TGTGCCAGCAGCGGTGCAACGGGGGATGGGGAGACCCAGTACTTC. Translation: CASSGATGDGETQYF.

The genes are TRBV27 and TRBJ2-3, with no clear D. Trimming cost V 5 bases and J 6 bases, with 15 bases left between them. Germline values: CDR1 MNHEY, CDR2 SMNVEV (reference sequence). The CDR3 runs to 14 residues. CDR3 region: CASSQFDVTDTQYF. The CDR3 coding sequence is TGTGCCAGCAGTCAATTCGACGTCACGGATACGCAGTATTTT.

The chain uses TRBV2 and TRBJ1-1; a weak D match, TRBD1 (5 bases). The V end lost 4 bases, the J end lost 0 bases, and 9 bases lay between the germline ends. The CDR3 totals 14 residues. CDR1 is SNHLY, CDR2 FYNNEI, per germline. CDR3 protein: CASSAGLLNTEAFF. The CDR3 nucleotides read TGTGCCAGCAGTGCGGGACTCCTGAACACTGAAGCTTTCTTT.

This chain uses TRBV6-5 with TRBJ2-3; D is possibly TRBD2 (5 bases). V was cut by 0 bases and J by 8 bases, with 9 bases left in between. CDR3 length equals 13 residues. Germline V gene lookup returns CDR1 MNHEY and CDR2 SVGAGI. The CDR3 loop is CASSYSARGTQYF. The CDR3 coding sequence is TGTGCCAGCAGTTACTCCGCACGGGGTACGCAGTATTTT.

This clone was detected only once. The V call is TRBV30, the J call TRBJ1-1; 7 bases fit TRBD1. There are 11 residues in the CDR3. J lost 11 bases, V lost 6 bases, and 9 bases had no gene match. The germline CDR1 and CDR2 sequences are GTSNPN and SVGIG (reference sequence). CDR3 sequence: CACDKTGSAFF. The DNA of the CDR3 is TGTGCCTGCGATAAGACAGGGTCGGCTTTCTTT.

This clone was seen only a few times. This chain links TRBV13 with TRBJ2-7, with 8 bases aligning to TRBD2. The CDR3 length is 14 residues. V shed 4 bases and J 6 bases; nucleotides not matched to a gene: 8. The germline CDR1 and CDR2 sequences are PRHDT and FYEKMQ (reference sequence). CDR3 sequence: CASSYGRAEIEQYF. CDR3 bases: TGTGCCAGCAGCTACGGGAGGGCCGAGATCGAGCAGTACTTC. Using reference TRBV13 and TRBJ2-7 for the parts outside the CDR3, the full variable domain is AAGVIQSPRHLIKEKRETATLKCYPIPRHDTVYWYQQGPGQDPQFLISFYEKMQSDKGSIPDRFSAQQFSDYHSELNMSSLELGDSALYFCASSYGRAEIEQYFGPGTRLTVT.

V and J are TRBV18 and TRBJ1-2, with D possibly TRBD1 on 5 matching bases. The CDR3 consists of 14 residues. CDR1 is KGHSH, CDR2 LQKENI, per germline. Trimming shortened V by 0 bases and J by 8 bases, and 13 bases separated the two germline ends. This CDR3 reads CASSPPGPVRGYTF. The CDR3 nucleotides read TGTGCCAGCTCACCACCGGGACCCGTGCGAGGCTACACCTTC. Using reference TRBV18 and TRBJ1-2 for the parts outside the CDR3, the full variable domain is NAGVMQNPRHLVRRRGQEARLRCSPMKGHSHVYWYRQLPEEGLKFMVYLQKENIIDESGMPKERFSAEFPKEGPSILRIQQVVRGDSAAYFCASSPPGPVRGYTFGSGTRLTVV.

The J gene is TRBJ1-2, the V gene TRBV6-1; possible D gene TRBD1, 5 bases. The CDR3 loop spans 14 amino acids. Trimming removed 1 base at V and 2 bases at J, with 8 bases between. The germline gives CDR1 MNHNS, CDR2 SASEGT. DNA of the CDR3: TGTGCCAGCAGTGAAGATGCAGGGAACTATGGCTACACCTTC. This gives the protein CASSEDAGNYGYTF.

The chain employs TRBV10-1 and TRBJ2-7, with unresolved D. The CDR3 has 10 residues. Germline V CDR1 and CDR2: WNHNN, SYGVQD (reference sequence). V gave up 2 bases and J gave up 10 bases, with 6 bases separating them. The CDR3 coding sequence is TGCGCCAGCAGTGAGGGTTATCAGTACTTC. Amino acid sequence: CASSEGYQYF.

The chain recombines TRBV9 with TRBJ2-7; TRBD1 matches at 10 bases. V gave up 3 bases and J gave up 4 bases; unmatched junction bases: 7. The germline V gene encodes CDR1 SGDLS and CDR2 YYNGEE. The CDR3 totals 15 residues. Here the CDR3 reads CASSAGDRGWYEQYF. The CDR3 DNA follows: TGTGCCAGCAGCGCCGGGGACAGGGGCTGGTACGAGCAGTACTTC.

The CDR3 protein is CARLVRGDTQYF. The CDR3 bases are TGCGCCCGCCTGGTCCGGGGAGATACGCAGTATTTT. The chain joins TRBV5-1 to TRBJ2-3; tentatively, D is TRBD2 (5 bases). V gave up 10 bases and J gave up 5 bases, with 14 bases separating them. The CDR3 sequence is 12 residues long. The germline V gene has CDR1 SGHRS and CDR2 YFSETQ.

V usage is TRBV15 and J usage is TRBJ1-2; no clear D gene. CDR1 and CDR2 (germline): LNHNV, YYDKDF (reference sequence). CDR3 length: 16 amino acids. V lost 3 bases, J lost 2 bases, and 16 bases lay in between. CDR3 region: CATSRGPIGVNYGYTF. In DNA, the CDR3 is TGTGCCACCAGCAGGGGTCCGATTGGGGTCAACTATGGCTACACCTTC.

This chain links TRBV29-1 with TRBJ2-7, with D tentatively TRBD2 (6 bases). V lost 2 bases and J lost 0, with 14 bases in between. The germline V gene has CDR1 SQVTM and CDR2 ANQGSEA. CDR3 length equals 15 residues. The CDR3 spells CSVERIAEGSYEQYF. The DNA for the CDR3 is TGCAGCGTTGAACGAATAGCGGAAGGCTCCTACGAGCAGTACTTC.

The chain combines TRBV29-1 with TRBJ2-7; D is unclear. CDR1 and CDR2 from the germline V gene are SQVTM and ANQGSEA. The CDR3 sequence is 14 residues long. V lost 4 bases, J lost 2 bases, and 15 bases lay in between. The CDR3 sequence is CSVASHQETYEQYF. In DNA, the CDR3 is TGCAGCGTTGCCTCCCACCAGGAGACCTACGAGCAGTACTTC.

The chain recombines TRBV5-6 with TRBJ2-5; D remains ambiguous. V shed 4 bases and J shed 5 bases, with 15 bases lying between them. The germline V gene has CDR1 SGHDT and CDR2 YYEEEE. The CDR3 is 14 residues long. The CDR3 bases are TGTGCCAGCAGCCCTGCTGCCTACACGGAGACCCAGTACTTC. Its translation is CASSPAAYTETQYF.

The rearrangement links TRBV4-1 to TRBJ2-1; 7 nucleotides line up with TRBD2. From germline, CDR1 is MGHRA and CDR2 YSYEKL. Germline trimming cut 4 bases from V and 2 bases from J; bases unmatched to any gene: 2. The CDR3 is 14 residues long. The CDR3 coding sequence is TGCGCCAGCAGCCCCCTAGCGGCCTACAATGAGCAGTTCTTC. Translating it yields CASSPLAAYNEQFF.

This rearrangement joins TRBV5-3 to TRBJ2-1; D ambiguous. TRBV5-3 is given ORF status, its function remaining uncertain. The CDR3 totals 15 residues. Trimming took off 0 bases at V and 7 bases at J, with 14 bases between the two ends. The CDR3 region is CARSLEGYPGNEQFF. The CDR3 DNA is TGTGCCAGAAGCTTGGAGGGTTACCCCGGAAATGAGCAGTTCTTC.

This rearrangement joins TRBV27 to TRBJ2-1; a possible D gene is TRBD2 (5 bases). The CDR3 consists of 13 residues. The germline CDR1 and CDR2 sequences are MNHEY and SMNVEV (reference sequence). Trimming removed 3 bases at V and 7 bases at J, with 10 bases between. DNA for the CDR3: TGTGCCAGCAGTTTGAGGGAGTGGAATGAGCAGTTCTTC. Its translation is CASSLREWNEQFF.

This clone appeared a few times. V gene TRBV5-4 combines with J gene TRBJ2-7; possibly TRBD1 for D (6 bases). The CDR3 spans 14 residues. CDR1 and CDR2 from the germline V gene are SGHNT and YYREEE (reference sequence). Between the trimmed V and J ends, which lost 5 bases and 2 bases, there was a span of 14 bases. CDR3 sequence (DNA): TGTGCCAGCAGTTACTCCGGACAGCCCTACGAGCAGTACTTC. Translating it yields CASSYSGQPYEQYF.

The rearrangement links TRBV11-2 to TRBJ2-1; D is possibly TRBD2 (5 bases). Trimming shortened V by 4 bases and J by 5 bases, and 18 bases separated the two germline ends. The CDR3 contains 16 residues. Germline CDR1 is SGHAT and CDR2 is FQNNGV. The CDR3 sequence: CASSSGNSASDNEQFF. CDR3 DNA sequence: TGTGCCAGCAGCTCCGGGAACAGTGCCTCGGACAATGAGCAGTTCTTC.

Written as DNA, the CDR3 is TGTGCCAGCAGCTTGTCACAGCCCTACGAGCAGTACTTC. Encoded protein: CASSLSQPYEQYF. The chain employs TRBV5-6 and TRBJ2-7; no definite D call. V lost 1 base, J lost 2 bases, and 7 bases lay in between. The CDR3 has 13 residues. CDR1 and CDR2 (germline): SGHDT, YYEEEE.

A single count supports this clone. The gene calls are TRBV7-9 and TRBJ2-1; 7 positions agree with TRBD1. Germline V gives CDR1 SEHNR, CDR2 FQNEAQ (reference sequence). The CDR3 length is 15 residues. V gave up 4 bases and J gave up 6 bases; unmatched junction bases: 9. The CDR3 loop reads CASSSLMDRINEQFF. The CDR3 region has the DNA TGTGCCAGCAGCTCACTAATGGACAGGATCAATGAGCAGTTCTTC.

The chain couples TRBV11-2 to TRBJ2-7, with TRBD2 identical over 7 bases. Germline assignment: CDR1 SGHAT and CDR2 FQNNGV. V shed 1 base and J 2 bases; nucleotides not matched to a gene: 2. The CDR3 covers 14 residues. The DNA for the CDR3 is TGTGCCAGCAGCTTAGCGGGAGGAACCTACGAGCAGTACTTC. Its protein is CASSLAGGTYEQYF.

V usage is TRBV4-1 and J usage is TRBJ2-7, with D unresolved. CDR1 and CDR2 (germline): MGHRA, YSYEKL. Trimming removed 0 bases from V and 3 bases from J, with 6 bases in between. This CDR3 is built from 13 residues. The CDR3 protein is CASSQDVVYEQYF. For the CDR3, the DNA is TGCGCCAGCAGCCAAGATGTAGTCTACGAGCAGTACTTC.

The CDR3 here is CASSYSPTAAKNIQYF. The CDR3 coding sequence is TGTGCCAGCAGTTACTCACCGACTGCAGCCAAAAACATTCAGTACTTC. This chain links TRBV6-5 with TRBJ2-4; D unclear. Germline values: CDR1 MNHEY, CDR2 SVGAGI. V gave up 0 bases and J gave up 0 bases, with 9 bases separating them. The CDR3 is made up of 16 amino acids.